This TCR beta chain stems from a study of technical replicates of blood from a handful of donors. The method was immunoSEQ multiplex PCR; TCRdb's version includes in-frame clones alone and lacks a portion of them. The table lists about 72,000 clones, about 95% of them singletons. The V end lost 0 bases, the J end lost 9 bases, and 13 bases lay between the germline ends. CDR3 length: 14 amino acids. Per germline, CDR1 MNHEY and CDR2 SVGAGI. The V and J genes are TRBV6-5 and TRBJ2-3; maybe TRBD2 (5 bases). This TCR derives from a human donor in good health. Sequences were obtained from T cells isolated from PBMCs. The CDR3 coding sequence is TGTGCCAGCAGTTACTCAAGGGCCGAGGGCACGCAGTATTTT. Residues: CASSYSRAEGTQYF.